This TCR beta chain was sequenced during a study of control samples from healthy donors and cancer patients. This clone is a singleton in its sample. Here immunoSEQ multiplex PCR was the method, and the copy in TCRdb shows in-frame clones only, minus some. Here the sample spans 20,000 to 30,000 clones, approximately 90% being singletons. The germline gives CDR1 GTSNPN, CDR2 SVGIG (reference sequence). Deletions cut 4 bases from V and 4 bases from J, with 11 bases between. This CDR3 has 13 residues. The clonotype was recovered from a man aged 45 to 65 with lung cancer. V and J are TRBV30 and TRBJ1-3; D gene ambiguous. Specimen: PBMCs. CDR3 residues: CAWNGDPGNTIYF. CDR3 DNA sequence: TGTGCCTGGAACGGGGATCCAGGAAACACCATATATTTT.